Each of the 31 T cell receptor beta chains below was sequenced from the same sample in a study of T cell responses to AZD1222 COVID-19 vaccine. Libraries were prepared by immunoSEQ multiplex PCR; TCRdb keeps only in-frame clonotypes and omits some of them. Of 100,000 or so clones detected, about 86% appear once; the ten largest clones hold more than 1.2%. This specimen was peripheral blood, taken on day 0 of AZD1222 vaccination. The origin of the receptors is an adult in good health.

The genes are TRBV29-1 and TRBJ2-1; D gene unclear. Germline-derived CDR1 and CDR2 are SQVTM and ANQGSEA. V shed 3 bases and J shed 3 bases, with 9 bases lying between them. The CDR3 runs to 13 residues. CDR3 sequence (DNA): TGCAGCGTTGACAGCGACGGCTACAATGAGCAGTTCTTC. Its protein is CSVDSDGYNEQFF.

The chain employs TRBV6-2 or TRBV6-3 and TRBJ1-4, with D unresolved. Trimming took 5 bases from V and 5 from J, leaving 12 bases between them. Germline V gene lookup returns CDR1 MNHEY and CDR2 SVGEGT. The CDR3 runs to 14 residues. The CDR3 here is CASSTTDLNEKLFF. The CDR3 DNA follows: TGTGCCAGCAGTACCACGGACCTAAATGAAAAACTGTTTTTT.

V and J are TRBV28 and TRBJ1-2; D possibly corresponds to TRBD1 (6 bases). Trimming shortened V by 7 bases and J by 4 bases, and 25 bases separated the two germline ends. The CDR3 is made up of 17 amino acids. Germline-derived CDR1 and CDR2 are MDHEN and SYDVKM. Here the CDR3 reads CASTALGGPEFRYGYTF. Here the CDR3 DNA reads TGTGCCAGCACCGCTTTAGGGGGTCCCGAATTTCGCTATGGCTACACCTTC.

Only one count was recorded for this clone. CDR3 nucleotides: TGTGCCAGCAGCCCCCAGGGGGGCGGGAATGAGCAGTTCTTC. This translates into CASSPQGGGNEQFF. V and J are TRBV9 and TRBJ2-1; D may be TRBD1 (7 bases). The CDR3 is 14 residues long. CDR1 and CDR2 (germline): SGDLS, YYNGEE. V was pared by 4 bases and J by 7 bases, with 15 bases between.

The chain combines TRBV28 with TRBJ2-4; 8 nucleotides agree with TRBD2. Germline trimming cut 5 bases from V and 7 bases from J; bases unmatched to any gene: 13. CDR1 is MDHEN, CDR2 SYDVKM, per germline. This CDR3 contains 16 residues. CDR3 bases: TGTGCCAGCAGTGCCCCCGGTCGGGAGGGAAAGAACATTCAGTACTTC. Translating gives CASSAPGREGKNIQYF.

The V and J genes are TRBV3-1 (or the pseudogene TRBV3-2) and TRBJ1-2; D ambiguous. This CDR3 is 13 amino acids long. From germline, CDR1 is LGHDT and CDR2 YNNKEL (reference sequence). The V gene lost 0 bases and the J gene lost 2 bases, with 4 bases spanning the gap. The CDR3 DNA follows: TGTGCCAGCAGCCAAGAAAGCAACTATGGCTACACCTTC. It is translated as CASSQESNYGYTF.

The rearrangement uses TRBV7-9 and TRBJ2-3; no clear D gene. Between the trimmed V and J ends, which lost 2 bases and 5 bases, there was a span of 11 bases. Germline loops: CDR1 SEHNR, CDR2 FQNEAQ (reference sequence). The CDR3 totals 14 residues. CDR3 region: CASSLFVRGDTQYF. The CDR3 region has the DNA TGTGCCAGCAGCTTATTCGTTCGAGGAGATACGCAGTATTTT.

This rearrangement joins TRBV4-1 to TRBJ1-1, with D perhaps TRBD1 (6 bases). Germline loops: CDR1 MGHRA, CDR2 YSYEKL. The CDR3 spans 13 residues. V was cut by 3 bases and J by 5 bases, with 10 bases left in between. The CDR3 DNA reads TGCGCCAGCAGCCAGGACAGAGGAACTGAAGCTTTCTTT. Amino acids: CASSQDRGTEAFF.

CDR3 sequence: CASSEAGGWEKLFF. CDR3 sequence (DNA): TGTGCCAGCAGTGAGGCAGGGGGCTGGGAAAAACTGTTTTTT. This rearrangement joins TRBV2 to TRBJ1-4; TRBD1 aligns across 8 bases. With 3 bases clipped from V and 8 bases from J, the junction kept 5 bases outside the gene matches. Per germline, CDR1 SNHLY and CDR2 FYNNEI. The CDR3 length is 14 residues.

The chain recombines TRBV27 with TRBJ1-4; D perhaps matches TRBD1 (5 bases). This CDR3 has 14 amino acids. Germline values: CDR1 MNHEY, CDR2 SMNVEV (reference sequence). V gave up 11 bases and J gave up 5 bases, with 18 bases separating them. DNA for the CDR3: TGTGCCTCAAAAGTGGGGCGGAGGAATGAAAAACTGTTTTTT. Translated, it gives CASKVGRRNEKLFF.

The chain is built from TRBV24-1 and TRBJ2-7, with D perhaps TRBD1 or TRBD2 (5 bases each). Trimming cost V 5 bases and J 7 bases, with 29 bases left between them. CDR3 size: 18 residues. Germline CDR1 KGHDR, CDR2 SFDVKD. The CDR3 DNA sequence: TGTGCCACCAGTGTCCCCCACCCGGCCAGGGCCTTAGGCGGGGAGCAGTACTTC. Residues: CATSVPHPARALGGEQYF.

This chain connects TRBV15 to TRBJ2-6; no firm D call. The CDR3 consists of 14 residues. Germline V gene lookup returns CDR1 LNHNV and CDR2 YYDKDF (reference sequence). V was cut by 4 bases and J by 0 bases, with 4 bases left in between. The CDR3 DNA reads TGTGCCACCAGCATTAACTCTGGGGCCAACGTCCTGACTTTC. It translates to CATSINSGANVLTF.

In this sample, this clone turned up a few times. J is TRBJ2-3 and V is TRBV5-1; D unresolved. CDR1 SGHRS and CDR2 YFSETQ come from the germline V gene. This CDR3 region has 13 residues. The germline V and J ends were trimmed by 1 base and 0 bases, with 3 bases remaining between them. In DNA form, the CDR3 reads TGCGCCAGCAGCTTGACTAGCACAGATACGCAGTATTTT. This translates into CASSLTSTDTQYF.

The chain combines TRBV7-9 with TRBJ1-5, with TRBD1 identical over 9 bases. V lost 4 bases and J lost 7; bases outside the gene matches: 8. Per the germline V gene, CDR1 is SEHNR and CDR2 is FQNEAQ (reference sequence). This CDR3 contains 15 residues. The CDR3 sequence: CASSWDREDGQPQHF. CDR3 DNA: TGTGCCAGCAGCTGGGACAGGGAGGACGGGCAGCCCCAGCATTTT. Together with reference TRBV7-9 and TRBJ1-5, the CDR3 gives the full variable domain: DTGVSQNPRHKITKRGQNVTFRCDPISEHNRLYWYRQTLGQGPEFLTYFQNEAQLEKSRLLSDRFSAERPKGSFSTLEIQRTEQGDSAMYLCASSWDREDGQPQHFGDGTRLSIL.

This sequence joins TRBV20-1 and TRBJ1-4; D is unresolved. The CDR3 extends over 11 amino acids. CDR1 DFQATT and CDR2 SNEGSKA come from the germline V gene (reference sequence). Trimming pared 5 bases from V and 6 bases from J, leaving 7 bases between. CDR3 region: CSAGSDEKLFF. The CDR3 DNA is TGCAGTGCTGGGTCGGATGAAAAACTGTTTTTT.

J is TRBJ2-5 and V is TRBV6-2 or TRBV6-3, with TRBD1 as a possible D gene (6 bases). With 5 bases removed from V and 5 bases from J, the gap between germline ends came to 9 bases. The CDR3 sequence is 12 residues long. Germline CDR1 and CDR2: MNHEY and SVGEGT. The chain's CDR3 is CASSAGVETQYF. CDR3 nucleotides: TGTGCCAGCAGTGCAGGGGTTGAGACCCAGTACTTC.

DNA for the CDR3: TGTGCCACCAGCAGAGATCCAGGGGCTGAACAGCCCCAGCATTTT. Encoded protein: CATSRDPGAEQPQHF. The chain links TRBV15 to TRBJ1-5; possible D gene TRBD1, 6 bases. Germline V gene data show CDR1 as LNHNV and CDR2 as YYDKDF (reference sequence). This CDR3 is built from 15 residues. V lost 0 bases and J lost 7, with 13 bases in between.

The V gene is TRBV30, the J gene TRBJ2-1, with D unresolved. The CDR3 is 14 residues long. Trimming took off 2 bases at V and 2 bases at J, with 10 bases between the two ends. Germline-derived CDR1 and CDR2 are GTSNPN and SVGIG (reference sequence). The DNA of the CDR3 is TGTGCCTGGAGTAGCTCCCCCCCCTACAATGAGCAGTTCTTC. Its protein is CAWSSSPPYNEQFF.

This sequence joins TRBV6-2 or TRBV6-3 and TRBJ2-3, with TRBD2 identical over 13 bases. Germline values: CDR1 MNHEY, CDR2 SVGEGT. With 4 bases clipped from V and 9 bases from J, the junction kept 10 bases outside the gene matches. This CDR3 region has 16 residues. CDR3 sequence (DNA): TGTGCCAGCAGTTCCGGGACTAGCGGGAAGAGGACCACGCAGTATTTT. It codes for CASSSGTSGKRTTQYF.

The J gene is TRBJ1-2, the V gene TRBV11-2, with D perhaps matching TRBD1 (6 bases). CDR1 is SGHAT, CDR2 FQNNGV, per germline. Trimming removed 4 bases at V and 6 bases at J, with 12 bases between. CDR3 length: 13 residues. The CDR3 protein is CASSSSGVDGYTF. In DNA, the CDR3 is TGTGCCAGCAGCTCCTCAGGGGTCGATGGCTACACCTTC.

This clone was seen a handful of times. This sequence joins TRBV4-1 and TRBJ2-3, with D uncertain. V lost 2 bases to trimming and J lost 5 bases, with 5 bases between them. Germline loops: CDR1 MGHRA, CDR2 YSYEKL. The CDR3 has 12 residues. CDR3 loop: CASSQILDTQYF. The CDR3 DNA follows: TGCGCCAGCAGCCAAATTTTAGATACGCAGTATTTT.

This sequence joins TRBV28 and TRBJ2-4, with D perhaps TRBD1 or TRBD2 (5 bases each). The length of the CDR3 is 11 residues. Germline lookup yields CDR1 MDHEN and CDR2 SYDVKM. With 8 bases removed from V and 6 bases from J, the gap between germline ends came to 8 bases. As DNA, the CDR3 is TGTGCCAGCGGGGACGTAAACATTCAGTACTTC. Protein product: CASGDVNIQYF.

The chain employs TRBV10-3 and TRBJ1-1; perhaps TRBD1 as D (5 bases). Per the germline V gene, CDR1 is ENHRY and CDR2 is SYGVKD. The ends were cut back, 0 bases at V and 1 base at J, with 12 bases in the middle. There are 16 residues in the CDR3. The CDR3 region is CAISESWGRENTEAFF. In DNA, the CDR3 is TGTGCCATCAGTGAGTCGTGGGGACGGGAGAACACTGAAGCTTTCTTT.

The rearrangement links TRBV5-8 to TRBJ1-6; D is unresolved. Germline values: CDR1 SGHTS, CDR2 YDEGEE. Trimming pared 4 bases from V and 2 bases from J, leaving 13 bases between. The length of the CDR3 is 16 residues. In nucleotides, the CDR3 is TGTGCCAGCAGCCGCGGAGAATCGCCCTATAATTCACCCCTCCACTTT. It codes for CASSRGESPYNSPLHF.

The J gene is TRBJ1-1, the V gene TRBV12-3 or TRBV12-4, with a weak D call TRBD1 (5 bases). CDR3 length equals 13 residues. The V gene lost 10 bases and the J gene lost 0 bases, with 12 bases spanning the gap. The CDR3: CATGGPLNTEAFF. The CDR3 DNA follows: TGTGCCACTGGGGGACCTTTGAACACTGAAGCTTTCTTT.

The V and J genes are TRBV7-6 and TRBJ1-1; TRBD1 matches 8 bases. There are 17 residues in the CDR3. Unmatched junction bases numbered 19, after V lost 6 bases and J lost 7 bases. Germline V gene lookup returns CDR1 SGHVS and CDR2 FNYEAQ. CDR3 loop: CASSPYHGQGRSGEAFF. In DNA, the CDR3 is TGTGCCAGCAGTCCGTATCATGGACAGGGTCGAAGCGGTGAAGCTTTCTTT.

The genes are TRBV3-1 (or the pseudogene TRBV3-2) and TRBJ1-3; D is uncertain. Trimming shortened V by 0 bases and J by 0 bases, and 6 bases separated the two germline ends. This CDR3 is built from 15 residues. The germline CDR1 and CDR2 sequences are LGHDT and YNNKEL (reference sequence). The CDR3 nucleotides read TGTGCCAGCAGCCAAGACACGGTCTCTGGAAACACCATATATTTT. It encodes CASSQDTVSGNTIYF.

V is TRBV6-5 and J is TRBJ1-1; 8 bases agree with TRBD1. The CDR3 length is 14 residues. V lost 7 bases, J lost 5 bases, and 9 bases stayed unmatched. Germline-derived CDR1 and CDR2 are MNHEY and SVGAGI. CDR3 DNA sequence: TGTGCCAGCACCAGAGACAGGGGCGGAACTGAAGCTTTCTTT. Amino acid sequence: CASTRDRGGTEAFF.

The chain employs TRBV7-8 and TRBJ1-2, with D unresolved. The ends were cut back, 5 bases at V and 0 bases at J, with 13 bases in the middle. Germline V gene lookup returns CDR1 SGHVS and CDR2 FQNEAQ. The CDR3 covers 15 residues. CDR3 protein: CASSPRAEANYGYTF. The CDR3 DNA follows: TGTGCCAGCAGCCCCCGGGCTGAAGCTAACTATGGCTACACCTTC.

This chain uses TRBV9 with TRBJ1-5; D uncertain. The CDR3 contains 14 residues. Germline V lookup: CDR1 SGDLS, CDR2 YYNGEE. V was shortened by 0 bases and J by 8 bases, with 12 bases between the two germline ends. In DNA, the CDR3 is TGTGCCAGCAGCGTAGGGGCCAGTAAAGAGCCCCAGCATTTT. This translates into CASSVGASKEPQHF.

V and J are TRBV6-5 and TRBJ1-5; D call uncertain. V gave up 6 bases and J gave up 0 bases, with 12 bases separating them. This CDR3 has 15 amino acids. Germline values: CDR1 MNHEY, CDR2 SVGAGI. CDR3 sequence: CASSTTKNSNQPQHF. The CDR3 DNA is TGTGCCAGCAGCACAACAAAAAATAGCAATCAGCCCCAGCATTTT.